This T cell receptor beta chain was retrieved from a study of response to subunit inactivated influenza vaccine. CDR3 length: 14 amino acids. In germline, CDR1 is SQVTM, CDR2 ANQGSEA. The V gene lost 4 bases and the J gene lost 0 bases, with 10 bases spanning the gap. This clonotype was detected many times. A single record per CDR3 protein comes from TCRdb applying MiXCR to the RT-PCR reads. Of about 520,000 distinct CDR3 sequences in the sample, approximately 7.3% were seen once. The origin of this receptor is a man between 50 and 69 years old who received an inactivated influenza vaccine. This chain joins TRBV29-1 and TRBJ1-3, with D perhaps TRBD1 (5 bases). Sample: PBMCs from blood, taken less than 30 months after vaccination. The chain's CDR3 is CSVVRDLSGNTIYF. The CDR3 DNA reads TGCAGCGTTGTCCGGGACCTCTCTGGAAACACCATATATTTT. Full variable domain (remainder filled in from reference TRBV29-1 and TRBJ1-3): SAVISQKPSRDICQRGTSLTIQCQVDSQVTMMFWYRQQPGQSLTLIATANQGSEATYESGFVIDKFPISRPNLTFSTLTVSNMSPEDSSIYLCSVVRDLSGNTIYFGEGSWLTVV.